One and the same sample provided the 32 T cell receptor beta chains below, sequenced in a study of T cells after yellow fever vaccination. TCRdb re-called the 5' RACE reads through MiXCR, storing one row per CDR3 protein. The sample carries about 85,000 distinct CDR3 sequences, less than 15% recorded once. The sample in question was CD8+ T cells not binding an NS4B(214-222) dextramer, sorted from PBMCs, obtained less than 25 days after the first yellow fever vaccination. The receptors stem from a man aged 18 to 29 who received the YFV17D yellow fever vaccine.

The gene calls are TRBV4-1 and TRBJ1-1; D call uncertain. Trimming shortened V by 3 bases and J by 1 base, and 9 bases separated the two germline ends. Germline values: CDR1 MGHRA, CDR2 YSYEKL. The CDR3 extends over 14 amino acids. The CDR3 DNA is TGCGCCAGCAGCCAGTATCCTGAGAACACTGAAGCTTTCTTT. It specifies CASSQYPENTEAFF.

This clonotype showed up many times. J is TRBJ1-2 and V is TRBV27; 7 bases match TRBD1. This CDR3 is built from 14 residues. V lost 6 bases to trimming and J lost 1 base; unmatched junction nucleotides: 5. Per germline, CDR1 MNHEY and CDR2 SMNVEV (reference sequence). The CDR3 sequence is CASRTGQSNYGYTF. Here the CDR3 DNA reads TGTGCCAGCAGGACGGGACAGAGTAACTATGGCTACACCTTC.

This sequence joins TRBV28 and TRBJ1-1; no clear D gene. Germline V gene sequence: CDR1 MDHEN, CDR2 SYDVKM. CDR3 size: 15 residues. The ends were cut back, 3 bases at V and 0 bases at J, with 11 bases in the middle. The CDR3 DNA follows: TGTGCCAGCAGTTTTAATCCAGTCATGAACACTGAAGCTTTCTTT. This sequence encodes CASSFNPVMNTEAFF.

This clonotype came up many times. The chain couples TRBV5-1 to TRBJ1-1; perhaps TRBD1 as D (6 bases). V dropped 4 bases and J dropped 1 base, with 8 bases sitting between them. This CDR3 region has 13 residues. The germline V gene has CDR1 SGHRS and CDR2 YFSETQ. The CDR3 here is CASSGGRNTEAFF. The CDR3 bases are TGCGCCAGCAGCGGGGGCAGGAACACTGAAGCTTTCTTT.

Only a few counts were recorded for this clonotype. This rearrangement joins TRBV20-1 to TRBJ2-7; D is possibly TRBD1 or TRBD2 (6 bases each). Germline values: CDR1 DFQATT, CDR2 SNEGSKA (reference sequence). The CDR3 is 13 residues long. V shed 6 bases and J shed 0 bases, with 12 bases lying between them. The CDR3 DNA reads as TGCAGTGCGCGGGACACTAACTCCTACGAGCAGTACGTC. Its protein product is CSARDTNSYEQYV.

The chain recombines TRBV5-1 with TRBJ2-5; TRBD2 might be the D (6 bases). The germline V and J ends were trimmed by 5 bases and 2 bases, with 19 bases remaining between them. Germline V lookup: CDR1 SGHRS, CDR2 YFSETQ. This CDR3 has 16 amino acids. This CDR3 is CASRPLIGGVQETQYF. CDR3 in DNA: TGCGCCAGCAGGCCCCTTATCGGCGGGGTTCAAGAGACCCAGTACTTC.

This clonotype came up a few times. This sequence joins TRBV20-1 and TRBJ2-1, with D maybe TRBD1 (5 bases). CDR3 length: 12 amino acids. Germline assignment: CDR1 DFQATT and CDR2 SNEGSKA (reference sequence). The V end was cut by 0 bases, the J end by 7 bases, with 7 bases between. DNA for the CDR3: TGCAGTGCTAGAGATCAGGGAAATGAGCAGTTCTTC. Protein: CSARDQGNEQFF.

There are a few counts of this clonotype. The chain uses TRBV27 and TRBJ1-5; the D gene is possibly TRBD1 (5 bases). V dropped 2 bases and J dropped 1 base, with 9 bases sitting between them. From germline, CDR1 is MNHEY and CDR2 SMNVEV (reference sequence). CDR3 length: 15 residues. The CDR3 DNA sequence: TGTGCCAGCAGTTTAGAGGGACTCAGCAATCAGCCCCAGCATTTT. Residues: CASSLEGLSNQPQHF.

As concerns this clonotype: The germline gene is not matched at one end of the junction; a read error may be the cause. The CDR3 loop is CASSPFAAGPGELFF. DNA for the CDR3: TGTGCTAGCAGCCCCTTCGCCGCAGGGCCCGGGGAGCTGTTTTTT. The rearrangement joins TRBV7-7 to TRBJ2-2, with D possibly TRBD1 on 5 matching bases. Germline assignment: CDR1 SSHAT and CDR2 FNYEAQ (reference sequence). This CDR3 spans 15 amino acids.

V usage is TRBV5-5 and J usage is TRBJ2-2; D not certain. CDR1 and CDR2 (germline): SGHKS, YYEKEE (reference sequence). CDR3 length: 17 amino acids. Trimming stripped 4 bases from V and 5 bases from J, with 21 bases between. CDR3 nucleotide sequence: TGTGCCAGCAGCCTTATTAGTGCTCAGGCTCCTACCGGGGAGCTGTTTTTT. Translated: CASSLISAQAPTGELFF.

Only a few counts were recorded for this clonotype. V gene TRBV19 combines with J gene TRBJ2-1; TRBD2 matches 8 bases. J gave up 2 bases and V 3 bases, and 3 bases lay outside the gene matches. The CDR3 loop spans 15 amino acids. In germline, CDR1 is LNHDA, CDR2 SQIVND (reference sequence). The CDR3 spells CASSMNGGAYNEQFF. CDR3 nucleotide sequence: TGTGCCAGTAGTATGAACGGGGGGGCCTACAATGAGCAGTTCTTC.

This rearrangement joins TRBV9 to TRBJ1-1; possibly TRBD1 for D (6 bases). Germline CDR1 and CDR2: SGDLS and YYNGEE. The length of the CDR3 is 15 residues. Trimming took 0 bases from V and 1 from J, leaving 10 bases between them. The CDR3 loop is CASSVEGRGNTEAFF. The CDR3 DNA reads as TGTGCCAGCAGCGTAGAGGGCAGGGGGAACACTGAAGCTTTCTTT.

This clonotype was seen more than once but under ten times. The rearrangement joins TRBV10-3 to TRBJ1-1; 7 nucleotides agree with TRBD1. V lost 10 bases to trimming and J lost 5 bases; unmatched junction nucleotides: 7. The CDR3 is made up of 12 amino acids. Germline-derived CDR1 and CDR2 are ENHRY and SYGVKD. CDR3 sequence reads: CATRQGGTEAFF. In nucleotides, the CDR3 is TGTGCCACACGACAGGGAGGGACTGAAGCTTTCTTT.

In its sample, this clonotype was seen a few times. The gene calls are TRBV7-9 and TRBJ2-7; tentative D call: TRBD2 (5 bases). The CDR3 sequence is 13 residues long. V lost 4 bases to trimming and J lost 1 base, with 8 bases between them. The germline V gene encodes CDR1 SEHNR and CDR2 FQNEAQ (reference sequence). CDR3 region: CASSYGDSYEQYF. The CDR3 nucleotides are TGTGCCAGCAGCTACGGGGATTCCTACGAGCAGTACTTC.

This clonotype was detected a few times. The chain combines TRBV3-1 with TRBJ2-4; D gene unclear. The CDR3 extends over 15 amino acids. Germline CDR1 reads LGHDT; CDR2 reads YNNKEL (reference sequence). V lost 2 bases and J 2 bases, leaving 10 bases between the germline ends. CDR3 sequence reads: CASSQISETKNIQYF. The CDR3 DNA is TGTGCCAGCAGCCAAATCTCAGAAACCAAAAACATTCAGTACTTC.

This clonotype has more than one count but fewer than ten. This chain uses TRBV6-2 or TRBV6-3 with TRBJ2-3, with unresolved D. The CDR3 has 15 residues. V shed 6 bases and J shed 2 bases, with 15 bases lying between them. CDR1 and CDR2 from the germline V gene are MNHEY and SVGEGT. CDR3 in DNA: TGTGCCAGCAGCCCCCTCGAAAGCGCCACAGATACGCAGTATTTT. Translating it yields CASSPLESATDTQYF.

This clonotype has a handful of counts. The chain uses TRBV27 and TRBJ1-2; 7 bases map to TRBD1. The length of the CDR3 is 13 residues. Germline loops: CDR1 MNHEY, CDR2 SMNVEV (reference sequence). Losses at the gene ends were 7 bases for V and 3 bases for J; bases not matched to a gene: 5. The CDR3 sequence is CASMGTAYYGYTF. CDR3 sequence (DNA): TGTGCCAGCATGGGGACAGCCTACTATGGCTACACCTTC.

The gene calls are TRBV29-1 and TRBJ2-1; D not resolved. The V gene lost 2 bases and the J gene lost 5 bases, with 10 bases spanning the gap. Germline-derived CDR1 and CDR2 are SQVTM and ANQGSEA. The CDR3 contains 13 residues. The CDR3 here is CSVERRTDNEQFF. The CDR3 DNA sequence: TGCAGCGTTGAAAGACGGACGGACAATGAGCAGTTCTTC.

The chain links TRBV7-3 to TRBJ2-2; D is unclear. Between the trimmed V and J ends, which lost 1 base and 3 bases, there was a span of 15 bases. The CDR3 is made up of 17 amino acids. The germline gives CDR1 SGHTA, CDR2 FQGTGA. Here the CDR3 DNA reads TGTGCCAGCAGCTTAAGCGGTGAAACGTCGTACACCGGGGAGCTGTTTTTT. Translation gives CASSLSGETSYTGELFF. The full variable domain, in which reference TRBV7-3 and TRBJ2-2 provide the parts outside the CDR3, is GAGVSQTPSNKVTEKGKYVELRCDPISGHTALYWYRQSLGQGPEFLIYFQGTGAADDSGLPNDRFFAVRPEGSVSTLKIQRTERGDSAVYLCASSLSGETSYTGELFFGEGSRLTVL.

This clonotype was detected a few times. The V call is TRBV14, the J call TRBJ2-1; weak D call: TRBD1 (5 bases). V gave up 2 bases and J gave up 1 base, with 12 bases separating them. This CDR3 has 16 residues. Germline assignment: CDR1 SGHDN and CDR2 FVKESK. Here the CDR3 DNA reads TGTGCCAGCAGCCAACCATCCCAGGGATCCTACAATGAGCAGTTCTTC. Its protein product is CASSQPSQGSYNEQFF.

V gene TRBV11-2 combines with J gene TRBJ2-1; D gene ambiguous. CDR3 size: 13 residues. Trimming shortened V by 3 bases and J by 5 bases, and 8 bases separated the two germline ends. Germline-derived CDR1 and CDR2 are SGHAT and FQNNGV. CDR3 DNA sequence: TGTGCCAGCAGCTTTAGCCCTAACAATGAGCAGTTCTTC. Translation gives CASSFSPNNEQFF. The whole variable domain, filled in from reference TRBV11-2 and TRBJ2-1, reads EAGVAQSPRYKIIEKRQSVAFWCNPISGHATLYWYQQILGQGPKLLIQFQNNGVVDDSQLPKDRFSAERLKGVDSTLKIQPAKLEDSAVYLCASSFSPNNEQFFGPGTRLTVL.

By its share, this clonotype is medium-sized. V usage is TRBV19 and J usage is TRBJ2-1; TRBD2 matches at 9 bases. Germline V CDR1 and CDR2: LNHDA, SQIVND (reference sequence). J lost 8 bases, V lost 5 bases, and 7 bases had no gene match. The CDR3 length is 14 residues. In DNA, the CDR3 is TGTGCCAGTAGTTCGCGGGGGGGCCATGATGAGCAGTTCTTC. It translates to CASSSRGGHDEQFF.

This clonotype occurred a few times. This rearrangement joins TRBV12-3 or TRBV12-4 to TRBJ2-6; D is uncertain. CDR3 length equals 14 residues. V lost 5 bases to trimming and J lost 2 bases, with 7 bases between them. CDR3 loop: CASSPATGANVLTF. The CDR3 DNA follows: TGTGCCAGCAGTCCCGCGACTGGGGCCAACGTCCTGACTTTC.

This clonotype has only a few counts. The chain uses TRBV12-3 or TRBV12-4 and TRBJ2-3, with 7 bases identical to TRBD2. The V and J ends lost 7 bases and 4 bases, in that order; junction bases with no gene match: 8. The CDR3 consists of 14 residues. The CDR3 nucleotides read TGTGCCAGCACCTCGACTAGCAGGGCAGATACGCAGTATTTT. Protein product: CASTSTSRADTQYF.

There are a few counts of this clonotype. This sequence joins TRBV4-3 and TRBJ2-1; TRBD2 matches 9 bases. There are 15 residues in the CDR3. Trimming cost V 4 bases and J 3 bases; bases outside gene matches: 4. In germline, CDR1 is LGHNA, CDR2 YSLEER. CDR3 in amino acids: CASSRASGVYNEQFF. The CDR3 DNA follows: TGCGCCAGCAGCCGCGCTAGCGGGGTCTACAATGAGCAGTTCTTC.

V and J are TRBV15 and TRBJ2-7, with TRBD2 as a possible D gene (5 bases). V shed 6 bases and J shed 3 bases, with 15 bases lying between them. Germline V gene sequence: CDR1 LNHNV, CDR2 YYDKDF (reference sequence). The CDR3 sequence is 14 residues long. The CDR3 nucleotides are TGTGCCACCAGGAAGGTAGACGGGGACTACGAGCAGTACTTC. Its translation is CATRKVDGDYEQYF.

This clonotype was found a few times. The chain is built from TRBV7-9 and TRBJ1-2, with D possibly matching TRBD1 (6 bases). Trimming removed 7 bases at V and 10 bases at J, with 19 bases between. Looked up from germline, CDR1 is SEHNR and CDR2 is FQNEAQ (reference sequence). CDR3 length: 13 amino acids. The CDR3 DNA follows: TGTGCCAGCAACCCGATTGCCGGACAGCACTACACCTTC. Its protein product is CASNPIAGQHYTF.

This clonotype was observed at least ten times. J is TRBJ1-5 and V is TRBV27, with D unresolved. The CDR3 is made up of 14 amino acids. Trimming took 6 bases from V and 3 from J, leaving 12 bases between them. Germline CDR1 reads MNHEY; CDR2 reads SMNVEV (reference sequence). CDR3 protein: CASRATGFNQPQHF. The CDR3 nucleotides read TGTGCCAGCAGAGCGACGGGCTTCAATCAGCCCCAGCATTTT.

This chain links TRBV27 with TRBJ2-1; a possible D gene is TRBD2 (6 bases). The CDR3 has 13 residues. Germline V CDR1 and CDR2: MNHEY, SMNVEV (reference sequence). V lost 6 bases and J lost 8, with 14 bases in between. CDR3 DNA: TGTGCCAGCAGAGAAGGCGGGGCTGATGAGCAGTTCTTC. The encoded protein is CASREGGADEQFF.

This clonotype occurred a few times. The chain joins TRBV6-2 or TRBV6-3 to TRBJ2-5; 9 bases line up with TRBD1. The CDR3 contains 16 residues. The trim removed 5 bases at V and 9 bases at J, leaving 16 bases unmatched. Germline values: CDR1 MNHEY, CDR2 SVGEGT. CDR3 sequence reads: CASSDYAIGTGRSQYF. Written as DNA, the CDR3 is TGTGCCAGCAGTGACTATGCAATCGGGACAGGGAGGTCCCAGTACTTC.

This clonotype was picked up a small number of times. The chain combines TRBV9 with TRBJ2-2, with 7 bases identical to TRBD1. This CDR3 is built from 16 residues. The J segment lost 2 bases and the V segment lost 5 bases, leaving 9 bases of the junction unmatched. Germline CDR1 SGDLS, CDR2 YYNGEE. The CDR3 reads CASRSPRQGNTGELFF. The CDR3 bases are TGTGCCAGCAGGTCGCCCCGACAGGGCAACACCGGGGAGCTGTTTTTT.

The V and J genes are TRBV11-2 and TRBJ2-2; no clear D gene. The length of the CDR3 is 14 residues. The V end lost 7 bases, the J end lost 1 base, and 10 bases lay between the germline ends. Germline CDR1 and CDR2: SGHAT and FQNNGV. CDR3 in DNA: TGTGCCAGCATCCTTAGTGGGAACACCGGGGAGCTGTTTTTT. The encoded protein is CASILSGNTGELFF.